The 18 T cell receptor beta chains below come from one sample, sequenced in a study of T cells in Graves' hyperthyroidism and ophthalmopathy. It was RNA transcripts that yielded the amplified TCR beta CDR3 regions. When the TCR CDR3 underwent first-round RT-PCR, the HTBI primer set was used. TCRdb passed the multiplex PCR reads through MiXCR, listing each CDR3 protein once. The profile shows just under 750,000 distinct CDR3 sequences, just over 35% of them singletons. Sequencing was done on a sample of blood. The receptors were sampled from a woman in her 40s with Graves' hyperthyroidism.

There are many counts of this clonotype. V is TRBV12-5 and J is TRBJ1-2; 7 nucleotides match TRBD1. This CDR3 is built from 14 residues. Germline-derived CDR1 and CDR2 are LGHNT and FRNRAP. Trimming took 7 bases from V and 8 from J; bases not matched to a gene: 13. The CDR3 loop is CASAAGDREGGYTF. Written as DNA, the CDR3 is TGTGCTAGTGCCGCCGGCGACAGGGAGGGCGGCTACACCTTC.

CDR3 sequence: CSARDLQSAGTNYGYTF. CDR3 nucleotides: TGCAGTGCTAGAGATCTCCAGTCCGCAGGAACTAACTATGGCTACACCTTC. V is TRBV20-1 and J is TRBJ1-2; D remains ambiguous. The CDR3 contains 17 residues. Germline V lookup: CDR1 DFQATT, CDR2 SNEGSKA (reference sequence). Trimming took 0 bases from V and 0 from J, leaving 17 bases between them.

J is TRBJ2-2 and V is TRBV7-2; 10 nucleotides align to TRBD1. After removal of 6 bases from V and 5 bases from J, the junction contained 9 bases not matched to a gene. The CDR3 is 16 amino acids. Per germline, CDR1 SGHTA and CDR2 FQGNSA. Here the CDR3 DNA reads TGTGCCAGCAGACCTCCGGGACAGGGGTCAACCGGGGAGCTGTTTTTT. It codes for CASRPPGQGSTGELFF.

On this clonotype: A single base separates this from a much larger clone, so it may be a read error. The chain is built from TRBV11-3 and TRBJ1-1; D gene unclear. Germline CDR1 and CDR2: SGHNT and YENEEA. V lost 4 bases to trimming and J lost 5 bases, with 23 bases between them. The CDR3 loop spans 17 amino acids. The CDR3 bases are TGTGCCAGCAGCTCAGACTGGCTTGAGGGTGGAGGAACTGAAGCTTTCTTT. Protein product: CASSSDWLEGGGTEAFF.

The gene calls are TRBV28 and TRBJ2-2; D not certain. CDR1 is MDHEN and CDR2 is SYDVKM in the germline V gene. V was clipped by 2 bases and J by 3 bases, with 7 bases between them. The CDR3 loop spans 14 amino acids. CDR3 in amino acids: CASSLATHTGELFF. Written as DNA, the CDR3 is TGTGCCAGCAGTTTAGCGACCCACACCGGGGAGCTGTTTTTT. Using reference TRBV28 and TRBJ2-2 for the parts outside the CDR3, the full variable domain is DVKVTQSSRYLVKRTGEKVFLECVQDMDHENMFWYRQDPGLGLRLIYFSYDVKMKEKGDIPEGYSVSREKKERFSLILESASTNQTSMYLCASSLATHTGELFFGEGSRLTVL.

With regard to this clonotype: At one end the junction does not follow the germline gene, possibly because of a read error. The CDR3: CSARAENFGGYAF. DNA for the CDR3: TGCAGTGCTAGAGCCGAAAATTTCGGGGGCTACGCCTTC. The V gene is TRBV20-1, the J gene TRBJ1-2, with D possibly matching TRBD1 (6 bases). The CDR3 spans 13 residues. Looked up from germline, CDR1 is DFQATT and CDR2 is SNEGSKA (reference sequence).

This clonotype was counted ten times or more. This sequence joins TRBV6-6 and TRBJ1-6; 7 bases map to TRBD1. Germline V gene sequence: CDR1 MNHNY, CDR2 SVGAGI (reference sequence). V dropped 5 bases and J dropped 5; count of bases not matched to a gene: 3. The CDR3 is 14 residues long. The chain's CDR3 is CASSPGQNNSPLHF. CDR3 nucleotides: TGTGCCAGCAGTCCGGGACAGAATAATTCACCCCTCCACTTT.

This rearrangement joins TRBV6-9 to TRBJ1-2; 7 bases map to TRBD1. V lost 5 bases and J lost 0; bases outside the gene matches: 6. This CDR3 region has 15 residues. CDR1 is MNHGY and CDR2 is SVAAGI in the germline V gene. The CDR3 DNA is TGTGCCAGCAGTGCCGGGGACAGTTCTAACTATGGCTACACCTTC. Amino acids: CASSAGDSSNYGYTF.

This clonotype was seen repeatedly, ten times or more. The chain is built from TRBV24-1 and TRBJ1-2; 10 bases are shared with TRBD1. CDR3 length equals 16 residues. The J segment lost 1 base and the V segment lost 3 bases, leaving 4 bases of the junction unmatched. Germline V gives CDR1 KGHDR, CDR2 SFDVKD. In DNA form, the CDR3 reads TGTGCCACCAGTGATGGGAGGACAGGGGGTAACTATGGCTACACCTTC. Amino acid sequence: CATSDGRTGGNYGYTF.

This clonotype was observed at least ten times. The chain's CDR3 is CASSLGEQDGSPLHF. Written as DNA, the CDR3 is TGTGCCAGCAGCTTGGGGGAACAGGATGGTTCACCCCTCCACTTT. This chain links TRBV7-9 with TRBJ1-6; the D gene is possibly TRBD1 (5 bases). V lost 3 bases and J 9 bases, leaving 15 bases between the germline ends. This CDR3 region has 15 residues. The germline CDR1 and CDR2 sequences are SEHNR and FQNEAQ (reference sequence).

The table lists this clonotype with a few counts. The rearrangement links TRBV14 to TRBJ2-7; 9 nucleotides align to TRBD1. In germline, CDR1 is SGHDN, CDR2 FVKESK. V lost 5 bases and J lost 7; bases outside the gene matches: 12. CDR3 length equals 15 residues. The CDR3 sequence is CASSSSGQGSGEQYF. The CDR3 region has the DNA TGTGCCAGCAGCTCTTCGGGACAGGGATCTGGGGAGCAGTACTTC.

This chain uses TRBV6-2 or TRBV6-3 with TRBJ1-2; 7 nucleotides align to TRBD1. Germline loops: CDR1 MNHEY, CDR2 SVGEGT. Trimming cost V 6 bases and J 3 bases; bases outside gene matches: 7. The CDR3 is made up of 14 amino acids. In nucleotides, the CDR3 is TGTGCCAGCAGCTGCGGGACAGATTACTATGGCTACACCTTC. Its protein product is CASSCGTDYYGYTF.

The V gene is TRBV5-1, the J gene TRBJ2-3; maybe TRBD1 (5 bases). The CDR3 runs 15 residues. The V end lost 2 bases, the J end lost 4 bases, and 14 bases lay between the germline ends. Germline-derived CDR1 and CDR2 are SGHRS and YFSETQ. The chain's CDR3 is CASSFQGRLADTQYF. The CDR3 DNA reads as TGCGCCAGCAGCTTCCAGGGTCGGTTGGCAGATACGCAGTATTTT. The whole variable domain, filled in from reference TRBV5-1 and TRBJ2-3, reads KAGVTQTPRYLIKTRGQQVTLSCSPISGHRSVSWYQQTPGQGLQFLFEYFSETQRNKGNFPGRFSGRQFSNSRSEMNVSTLELGDSALYLCASSFQGRLADTQYFGPGTRLTVL.

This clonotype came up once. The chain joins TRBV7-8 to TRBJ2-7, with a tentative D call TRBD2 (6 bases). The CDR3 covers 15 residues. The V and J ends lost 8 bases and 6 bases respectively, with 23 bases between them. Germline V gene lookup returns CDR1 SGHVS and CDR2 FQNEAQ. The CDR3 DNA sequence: TGTGCCAGCTCCCTGTATGGCGGGAAGGGATCCGAGCAGTACTTC. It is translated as CASSLYGGKGSEQYF.

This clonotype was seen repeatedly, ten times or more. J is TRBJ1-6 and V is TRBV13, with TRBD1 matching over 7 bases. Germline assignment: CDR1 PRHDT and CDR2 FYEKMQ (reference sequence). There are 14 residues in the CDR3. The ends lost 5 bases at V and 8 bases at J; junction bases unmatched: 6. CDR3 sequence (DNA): TGTGCCAGCAGCGTACAGGGGTCGGATTCACCCCTCCACTTT. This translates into CASSVQGSDSPLHF.

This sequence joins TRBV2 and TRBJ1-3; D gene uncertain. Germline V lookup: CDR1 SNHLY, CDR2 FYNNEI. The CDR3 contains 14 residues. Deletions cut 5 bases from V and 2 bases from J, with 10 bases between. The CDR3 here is CASSQPLPGNTIYF. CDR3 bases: TGTGCCAGCAGTCAACCCCTACCTGGAAACACCATATATTTT.

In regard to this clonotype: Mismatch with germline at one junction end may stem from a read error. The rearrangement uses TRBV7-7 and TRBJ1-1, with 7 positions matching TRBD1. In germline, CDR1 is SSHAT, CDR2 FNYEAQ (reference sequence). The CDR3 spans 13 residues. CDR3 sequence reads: CASSETSGQEAFF. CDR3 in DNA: TGTGCTAGCAGCGAGACATCGGGACAGGAAGCTTTCTTT.

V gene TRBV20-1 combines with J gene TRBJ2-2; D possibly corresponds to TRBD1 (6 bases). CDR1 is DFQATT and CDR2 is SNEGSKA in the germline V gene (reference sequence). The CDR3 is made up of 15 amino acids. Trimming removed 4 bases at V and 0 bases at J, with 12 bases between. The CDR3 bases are TGCAGTGCTACCACACAGGGCGCGAACACCGGGGAGCTGTTTTTT. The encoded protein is CSATTQGANTGELFF.